This T cell receptor (beta chain) was identified in a study of neurological immune-mediated disorders. General study findings and limits: Private repertoires in all groups were suggested by the absence of shared CDR3 amino acid sequences among expanded clones across subjects.

A 10-nucleotide random UMI tagged transcripts in template-switch 5'RACE cDNA synthesis. A single record per CDR3 protein comes from TCRdb applying MiXCR to the 5' RACE reads. The data show tens of thousands of distinct CDR3 sequences, almost 7.5% seen once. This clonotype came up many times. Its antigen is still unknown. This CDR3 comprises 15 residues. The germline V gene encodes CDR1 DFQATT and CDR2 SNEGSKA (reference sequence). Trimming took off 0 bases at V and 3 bases at J, with 11 bases between the two ends. Sequences were obtained from PBMCs. V and J are TRBV20-1 and TRBJ1-4, with D tentatively TRBD1 (5 bases). The sequence came from a middle-aged woman in good health. Here the CDR3 reads CSARDPGTANEKLFF. The CDR3 nucleotides are TGCAGTGCTAGAGATCCCGGGACGGCTAATGAAAAACTGTTTTTT.